These T cell receptor beta chains were read from a single sample in a study of OX40 agonist ivuxolimab in advanced cancers. Libraries were prepared by immunoSEQ multiplex PCR; TCRdb keeps only in-frame clonotypes and omits some of them. The data hold 66,000 or so clones, with roughly 81% observed a single time. This specimen consisted of CD4+ or CD8+ T cells sorted from blood, obtained in a trial of the OX40 agonist ivuxolimab. The receptors stem from an adult with an advanced solid tumor such as melanoma, head and neck, liver or kidney cancer. CDR3s include the opening cysteine and the closing phenylalanine or tryptophan. D genes are given only for firm matches. Clone size is stated in some rows and not others, as once, few, many or a class when expanded.

clone size: .
CDR3 length: 13
J gene: TRBJ1-1
V gene: TRBV9
D gene: .
CDR3 protein: CASSEGRRTEAFF
CDR3 DNA: TGTGCCAGCAGCGAGGGGAGGCGCACTGAAGCTTTCTTT

clone size: .
CDR3 length: 15
J gene: TRBJ2-5
V gene: TRBV5-1
D gene: TRBD1
CDR3 protein: CASSEQGANGETQYF
CDR3 DNA: TGCGCCAGCAGCGAACAGGGGGCGAATGGAGAGACCCAGTACTTC

clone size: .
CDR3 length: 16
J gene: TRBJ1-3
V gene: TRBV5-1
D gene: .
CDR3 protein: CASSLAILGSGNTIYF
CDR3 DNA: TGCGCCAGCAGCTTGGCTATCCTAGGTTCTGGAAACACCATATATTTT

clone size: few
CDR3 length: 14
J gene: TRBJ2-3
V gene: TRBV18
D gene: .
CDR3 protein: CASSPQGQEDTQYF
CDR3 DNA: TGTGCCAGCTCACCGCAGGGGCAAGAGGATACGCAGTATTTT

clone size: .
CDR3 length: 18
J gene: TRBJ1-3
V gene: TRBV28
D gene: .
CDR3 protein: CASSLMGVPKYFGNTIYF
CDR3 DNA: TGTGCCAGCAGTTTAATGGGAGTCCCCAAGTATTTTGGAAACACCATATATTTT

clone size: .
CDR3 length: 15
J gene: TRBJ1-1
V gene: TRBV2
D gene: .
CDR3 protein: CASRFDEGRGTEAFF
CDR3 DNA: TGTGCCAGCAGATTCGACGAAGGTCGGGGCACTGAAGCTTTCTTT

clone size: .
CDR3 length: 15
J gene: TRBJ1-4
V gene: TRBV6-4
D gene: TRBD1
CDR3 protein: CASSAGQGSDEKLFF
CDR3 DNA: TGTGCCAGCAGTGCGGGACAGGGATCGGATGAAAAACTGTTTTTT

clone size: .
CDR3 length: 13
J gene: TRBJ1-1
V gene: TRBV6-4
D gene: .
CDR3 protein: CASSRLMNTEAFF
CDR3 DNA: TGTGCCAGCAGTCGGCTCATGAACACTGAAGCTTTCTTT

clone size: .
CDR3 length: 15
J gene: TRBJ1-6
V gene: TRBV7-8
D gene: TRBD1
CDR3 protein: CASSLTGTGFSPLHF
CDR3 DNA: TGTGCCAGCAGCTTAACCGGGACAGGGTTTTCACCCCTCCACTTT

clone size: .
CDR3 length: 15
J gene: TRBJ2-3
V gene: TRBV7-3
D gene: .
CDR3 protein: CASSITGFSIDTQYF
CDR3 DNA: TGTGCCAGCAGCATTACCGGGTTTAGCATAGATACGCAGTATTTT

clone size: .
CDR3 length: 14
J gene: TRBJ2-1
V gene: TRBV2
D gene: .
CDR3 protein: CASSEQGQVGEQFF
CDR3 DNA: TGTGCCAGCAGTGAGCAGGGGCAGGTCGGTGAGCAGTTCTTC

clone size: .
CDR3 length: 14
J gene: TRBJ2-2
V gene: TRBV19
D gene: .
CDR3 protein: CASSIEAGTGELFF
CDR3 DNA: TGTGCCAGTAGTATAGAGGCGGGGACCGGGGAGCTGTTTTTT

clone size: few
CDR3 length: 19
J gene: TRBJ2-1
V gene: TRBV11-2
D gene: TRBD2
CDR3 protein: CASSLVPPLLAGGYNEQFF
CDR3 DNA: TGTGCCAGCAGCTTAGTGCCCCCGTTACTAGCGGGGGGCTACAATGAGCAGTTCTTC

clone size: .
CDR3 length: 14
J gene: TRBJ2-1
V gene: TRBV5-1
D gene: TRBD2
CDR3 protein: CASSLASGGNEQFF
CDR3 DNA: TGCGCCAGCAGCTTGGCTAGCGGTGGGAATGAGCAGTTCTTC

clone size: .
CDR3 length: 15
J gene: TRBJ2-3
V gene: TRBV7-8
D gene: TRBD1
CDR3 protein: CASTVTGGKTDTQYF
CDR3 DNA: TGTGCCAGCACCGTGACAGGGGGAAAAACAGATACGCAGTATTTT

clone size: .
CDR3 length: 15
J gene: TRBJ2-7
V gene: TRBV6-6
D gene: .
CDR3 protein: CASSYSPGAGYEQYF
CDR3 DNA: TGTGCCAGCAGTTACTCCCCCGGGGCCGGCTACGAGCAGTACTTC

clone size: .
CDR3 length: 14
J gene: TRBJ2-7
V gene: TRBV5-1
D gene: .
CDR3 protein: CASSSDGYSYEQYF
CDR3 DNA: TGCGCCAGCAGCTCGGACGGCTACTCCTACGAGCAGTACTTC

clone size: .
CDR3 length: 16
J gene: TRBJ2-1
V gene: TRBV19
D gene: .
CDR3 protein: CASSHSGNPAYNEQFF
CDR3 DNA: TGTGCCAGTAGTCATTCGGGGAATCCAGCCTACAATGAGCAGTTCTTC

clone size: few
CDR3 length: 15
J gene: TRBJ1-6
V gene: TRBV11-3
D gene: .
CDR3 protein: CASRDGGGNNSPLHF
CDR3 DNA: TGTGCCAGCAGAGACGGAGGGGGGAATAATTCACCCCTCCACTTT

clone size: .
CDR3 length: 14
J gene: TRBJ1-2
V gene: TRBV2
D gene: .
CDR3 protein: CASSRVDMGYGYTF
CDR3 DNA: TGTGCCAGCAGTCGGGTTGATATGGGGTATGGCTACACCTTC

clone size: .
CDR3 length: 13
J gene: TRBJ1-1
V gene: TRBV11-1
D gene: .
CDR3 protein: CASSFGRGTEAFF
CDR3 DNA: TGTGCCAGCAGCTTCGGCCGGGGCACTGAAGCTTTCTTT

clone size: .
CDR3 length: 13
J gene: TRBJ2-7
V gene: TRBV5-1
D gene: .
CDR3 protein: CASKTGGSYEQYF
CDR3 DNA: TGCGCCAGCAAAACCGGGGGTTCCTACGAGCAGTACTTC

clone size: few
CDR3 length: 18
J gene: TRBJ2-4
V gene: TRBV6-1
D gene: .
CDR3 protein: CASSAFPPGGGAKNIQYF
CDR3 DNA: TGTGCCAGCAGTGCCTTCCCCCCAGGGGGGGGAGCCAAAAACATTCAGTACTTC

clone size: few
CDR3 length: 15
J gene: TRBJ2-3
V gene: TRBV5-1
D gene: TRBD1
CDR3 protein: CASSSGQGVTDTQYF
CDR3 DNA: TGCGCCAGCAGCTCCGGACAGGGAGTAACAGATACGCAGTATTTT

clone size: once
CDR3 length: 13
J gene: TRBJ2-7
V gene: TRBV29-1
D gene: TRBD1
CDR3 protein: CSARDWTGGEQYF
CDR3 DNA: TGCAGCGCCAGAGATTGGACAGGCGGCGAGCAGTACTTC

clone size: .
CDR3 length: 13
J gene: TRBJ2-7
V gene: TRBV30
D gene: .
CDR3 protein: CAWSVLGVGWQYF
CDR3 DNA: TGTGCCTGGAGTGTATTGGGGGTGGGTTGGCAGTACTTC

clone size: few
CDR3 length: 14
J gene: TRBJ2-7
V gene: TRBV13
D gene: TRBD2
CDR3 protein: CATGSGRGLSEQYF
CDR3 DNA: TGTGCCACCGGTAGCGGGAGGGGTTTAAGCGAGCAGTACTTC

clone size: .
CDR3 length: 16
J gene: TRBJ2-2
V gene: TRBV21-1
D gene: .
CDR3 protein: CASSKAGSQFTGELFF
CDR3 DNA: TGTGCCAGCAGCAAAGCGGGGTCTCAATTCACCGGGGAGCTGTTTTTT

clone size: .
CDR3 length: 14
J gene: TRBJ1-2
V gene: TRBV7-3
D gene: .
CDR3 protein: CASSPAWGRGGYTF
CDR3 DNA: TGTGCCAGCAGCCCGGCCTGGGGGCGCGGTGGCTACACCTTC

clone size: .
CDR3 length: 15
J gene: TRBJ2-1
V gene: TRBV5-1
D gene: .
CDR3 protein: CASSFRTGPYNEQFF
CDR3 DNA: TGCGCCAGCAGCTTTCGGACGGGACCTTACAATGAGCAGTTCTTC

clone size: .
CDR3 length: 14
J gene: TRBJ2-3
V gene: TRBV6-1
D gene: .
CDR3 protein: CASTQGGVQDTQYF
CDR3 DNA: TGTGCCAGCACCCAAGGGGGGGTGCAAGATACGCAGTATTTT

clone size: few
CDR3 length: 15
J gene: TRBJ2-7
V gene: TRBV6-5
D gene: TRBD2
CDR3 protein: CASSWGLAGGYEQYF
CDR3 DNA: TGTGCCAGCAGTTGGGGACTAGCGGGAGGCTACGAGCAGTACTTC

clone size: .
CDR3 length: 15
J gene: TRBJ1-3
V gene: TRBV13
D gene: TRBD1
CDR3 protein: CASTRDRDSGNTIYF
CDR3 DNA: TGTGCCAGCACAAGGGACAGGGACTCTGGAAACACCATATATTTT

clone size: .
CDR3 length: 13
J gene: TRBJ2-7
V gene: TRBV19
D gene: .
CDR3 protein: CASRHRDSYEQYF
CDR3 DNA: TGTGCCAGTAGACACAGAGACTCCTACGAGCAGTACTTC

clone size: .
CDR3 length: 16
J gene: TRBJ1-5
V gene: TRBV30
D gene: TRBD1
CDR3 protein: CAWSHRGQYSNQPQHF
CDR3 DNA: TGTGCCTGGAGTCACAGGGGCCAATATAGCAATCAGCCCCAGCATTTT

clone size: .
CDR3 length: 14
J gene: TRBJ2-7
V gene: TRBV9
D gene: .
CDR3 protein: CASSGGTWGYEQYF
CDR3 DNA: TGTGCCAGCAGCGGCGGCACTTGGGGCTACGAGCAGTACTTC

clone size: .
CDR3 length: 16
J gene: TRBJ2-3
V gene: TRBV7-9
D gene: TRBD2
CDR3 protein: CASSLGTSGLKDTQYF
CDR3 DNA: TGTGCCAGCAGCTTGGGGACTAGCGGGCTCAAAGATACGCAGTATTTT

clone size: .
CDR3 length: 12
J gene: TRBJ2-3
V gene: TRBV7-2
D gene: .
CDR3 protein: CASSQIAHTQYF
CDR3 DNA: TGTGCCAGCAGCCAAATAGCACATACGCAGTATTTT

clone size: .
CDR3 length: 13
J gene: TRBJ1-5
V gene: TRBV27
D gene: .
CDR3 protein: CASSLNWDQPQHF
CDR3 DNA: TGTGCCAGCAGTTTAAACTGGGATCAGCCCCAGCATTTT

clone size: once
CDR3 length: 12
J gene: TRBJ1-1
V gene: TRBV5-4
D gene: .
CDR3 protein: CASSLAQDEAFF
CDR3 DNA: TGTGCCAGCAGCTTGGCGCAGGATGAAGCTTTCTTT

clone size: .
CDR3 length: 18
J gene: TRBJ2-2
V gene: TRBV5-1
D gene: TRBD2
CDR3 protein: CASSLYPAGGLNTGELFF
CDR3 DNA: TGCGCCAGCAGCTTGTACCCAGCGGGGGGGCTCAACACCGGGGAGCTGTTTTTT

clone size: .
CDR3 length: 17
J gene: TRBJ2-2
V gene: TRBV5-8
D gene: TRBD1
CDR3 protein: CASSTVGTGVFTGELFF
CDR3 DNA: TGTGCCAGCAGCACAGTTGGGACAGGGGTGTTCACCGGGGAGCTGTTTTTT

clone size: .
CDR3 length: 14
J gene: TRBJ1-3
V gene: TRBV15
D gene: .
CDR3 protein: CATSRGVAGNTIYF
CDR3 DNA: TGTGCCACCAGCAGGGGGGTGGCCGGAAACACCATATATTTT

clone size: .
CDR3 length: 15
J gene: TRBJ2-6
V gene: TRBV2
D gene: .
CDR3 protein: CASSEKRSGANVLTF
CDR3 DNA: TGTGCCAGCAGTGAAAAGCGCTCTGGGGCCAACGTCCTGACTTTC

clone size: .
CDR3 length: 14
J gene: TRBJ2-5
V gene: TRBV5-1
D gene: TRBD2
CDR3 protein: CASSLAGGEETQYF
CDR3 DNA: TGCGCCAGCAGCTTGGCGGGAGGAGAGGAGACCCAGTACTTC

clone size: .
CDR3 length: 14
J gene: TRBJ1-6
V gene: TRBV7-9
D gene: .
CDR3 protein: CASSLDGYNSPLHF
CDR3 DNA: TGTGCCAGCAGCTTAGATGGCTATAATTCACCCCTCCACTTT

clone size: few
CDR3 length: 14
J gene: TRBJ2-4
V gene: TRBV12-5
D gene: .
CDR3 protein: CASGLGQGLNIQYF
CDR3 DNA: TGTGCTAGTGGTTTGGGGCAGGGGTTAAACATTCAGTACTTC

clone size: .
CDR3 length: 16
J gene: TRBJ2-1
V gene: TRBV10-3
D gene: TRBD1
CDR3 protein: CAISVGERGLHNEQFF
CDR3 DNA: TGTGCCATCAGTGTCGGAGAGAGGGGGCTGCACAATGAGCAGTTCTTC

clone size: .
CDR3 length: 11
J gene: TRBJ1-2
V gene: TRBV7-9
D gene: .
CDR3 protein: CAGGANYGYTF
CDR3 DNA: TGTGCCGGGGGGGCTAACTATGGCTACACCTTC

clone size: once
CDR3 length: 13
J gene: TRBJ2-2
V gene: TRBV6-1
D gene: .
CDR3 protein: CASSERVPGELFF
CDR3 DNA: TGTGCCAGCAGTGAACGGGTCCCCGGGGAGCTGTTTTTT

clone size: .
CDR3 length: 14
J gene: TRBJ2-1
V gene: TRBV30
D gene: TRBD2
CDR3 protein: CAWSLTGGYNEQFF
CDR3 DNA: TGTGCCTGGAGTTTAACGGGGGGCTACAATGAGCAGTTCTTC